This TCR beta chain stems from a study of blood T cell repertoires in COVID-19 (dated by TCRdb to about 2020). For context, the study as a whole: The collaborator samples originated in the United States, Italy and Spain and spanned the acute and convalescent phases of COVID-19. The sample metadata nearly always contained a de-identified subject ID, COVID-19 status, age in years and sex. The material from the prospective study consisted of cDNA or gDNA derived from T cells, B-cell-depleted T cells, or PBMCs. The samples were drawn from two sources: the first 160 participants of the ongoing ImmuneRACE study, and over 1,000 subjects contributed by 6 global collaborators. The repertoires were released in a freely available public database meant as a resource for research on the immune response to SARS-CoV-2. HLA class I and class II types, where available, came from metadata supplied by the sample provider rather than from assay-based typing. Deeply sampled blood TCRbeta repertoires from subjects exposed to, actively infected with, or recovered from COVID-19 were included in the dataset.

Compared with germline, V lacks 6 bases and J lacks 6 bases; bases without a gene match: 10. The germline V gene supplies CDR1 SNHLY and CDR2 FYNNEI. The CDR3 has 15 amino acids, counting the end cysteine and phenylalanine. Only CDR3 DNA is held: 45 bases, read in frame from base 1. TCRbeta CDR3 regions were amplified from genomic DNA using the immunoSEQ Assay, a bias-controlled multiplex PCR. The original pipeline was this. Within the assay, amplification of reference gene primers was used to estimate how many nucleated cells each sample contained. To quantify the absolute abundance of each unique TCRbeta CDR3 rearrangement, sequence reads were collapsed and filtered. Productive Simpson clonality was computed per sample as the square root of Simpson's diversity index over productive rearrangements. As stored in TCRdb, this immuneACCESS dataset retains in-frame rearrangements with V and J assigned. A fraction of the clones does not appear; measured against another copy, unresolved V genes explain less than half of the discrepancy, and the remainder lacks a known reason. For V, J and clone size, that table is used; D and trimming come from the DNA. This sample has over 120,000 clones in its table, and roughly 89% of those were observed once. The ten largest clones capture around 4.2% of the sample.

What the authors observed across the whole study: The quantity of clinical and demographic metadata differed by source and by participant and was supplied without curation.

Participants in the prospective study were enrolled through a virtual design, were aged 18 to 89 years, and lived in roughly 25 United States geographic areas. To assign participants to cohorts, the prospective study relied on clinical history that participants themselves reported in a screening survey and a study questionnaire. For ImmuneRACE Cohort 3, a participant was defined as recovered based on two consecutive negative NP/OP PCR tests, clearance by a healthcare professional, or resolution of symptoms. In the prospective study, mobile phlebotomists collected whole blood, serum and a nasopharyngeal or oropharyngeal swab from each participant. Participants in the prospective study had the option to provide additional blood draws and questionnaires over a roughly 2-month period. Before DNA extraction, blood samples from the prospective study were shipped at room temperature or frozen. A note on this clone: The target of this receptor is not known. The input lacks base qualities; no much larger clone sits a single base away.

The source material was PBMCs or T cells enriched from blood (not recorded which). The chain employs TRBV2 and TRBJ2-1; 8 junctional bases match TRBD1. This receptor was obtained from a man aged 45-65 years who had recovered from COVID-19. The nucleotide sequence is given as TGTGCCAGCAGGCAAGTGGGACAGGTGGGCAATGAGCAGTTCTTC. Its translation reads: CASRQVGQVGNEQFF.